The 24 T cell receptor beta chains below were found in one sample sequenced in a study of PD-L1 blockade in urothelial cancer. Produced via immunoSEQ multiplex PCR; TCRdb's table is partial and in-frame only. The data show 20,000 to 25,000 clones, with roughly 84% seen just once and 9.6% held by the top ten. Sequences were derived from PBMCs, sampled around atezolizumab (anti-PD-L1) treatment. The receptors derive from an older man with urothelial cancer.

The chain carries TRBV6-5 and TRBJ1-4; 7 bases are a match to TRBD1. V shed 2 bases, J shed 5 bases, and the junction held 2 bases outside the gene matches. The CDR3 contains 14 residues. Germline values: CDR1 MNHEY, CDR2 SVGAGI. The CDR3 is CASSYGRGNEKLFF. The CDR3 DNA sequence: TGTGCCAGCAGTTACGGCAGGGGGAATGAAAAACTGTTTTTT.

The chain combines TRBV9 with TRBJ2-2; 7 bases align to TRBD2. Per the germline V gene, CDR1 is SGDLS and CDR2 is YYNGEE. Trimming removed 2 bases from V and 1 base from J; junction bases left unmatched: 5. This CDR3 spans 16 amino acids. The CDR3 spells CASSVGGGQNTGELFF. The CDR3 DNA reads TGTGCCAGCAGCGTCGGGGGAGGGCAGAACACCGGGGAGCTGTTTTTT.

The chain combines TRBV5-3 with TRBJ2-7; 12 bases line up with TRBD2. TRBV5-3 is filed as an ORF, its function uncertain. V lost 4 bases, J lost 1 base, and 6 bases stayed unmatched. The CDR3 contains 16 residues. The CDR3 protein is CARSPPTSGRSYEQYF. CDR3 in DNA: TGTGCCAGAAGCCCTCCAACTAGCGGGAGGTCCTACGAGCAGTACTTC.

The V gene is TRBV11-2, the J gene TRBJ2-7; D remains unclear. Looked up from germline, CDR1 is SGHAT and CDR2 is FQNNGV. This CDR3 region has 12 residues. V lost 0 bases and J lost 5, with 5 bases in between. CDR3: CASSLDLDEQYF. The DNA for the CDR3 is TGTGCCAGCAGCTTAGATTTAGACGAGCAGTACTTC.

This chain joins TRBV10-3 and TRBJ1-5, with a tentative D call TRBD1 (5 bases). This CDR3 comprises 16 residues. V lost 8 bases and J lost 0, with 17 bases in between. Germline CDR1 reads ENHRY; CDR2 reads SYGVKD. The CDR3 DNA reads TGTGCCATCCCCAGACAGATGGAATATAGCAATCAGCCCCAGCATTTT. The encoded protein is CAIPRQMEYSNQPQHF.

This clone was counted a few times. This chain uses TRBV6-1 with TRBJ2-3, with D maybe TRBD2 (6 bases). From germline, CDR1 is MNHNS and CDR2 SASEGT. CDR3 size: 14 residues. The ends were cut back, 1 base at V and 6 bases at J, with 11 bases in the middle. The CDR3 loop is CASSEVGGYDTQYF. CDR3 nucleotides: TGTGCCAGCAGTGAAGTGGGGGGTTACGATACGCAGTATTTT.

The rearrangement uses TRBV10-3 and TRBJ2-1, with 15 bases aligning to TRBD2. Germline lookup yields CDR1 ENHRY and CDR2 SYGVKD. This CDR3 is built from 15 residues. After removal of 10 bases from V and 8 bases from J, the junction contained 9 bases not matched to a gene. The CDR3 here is CATFGTSGRLHEQFF. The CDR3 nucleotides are TGTGCCACCTTTGGGACTAGCGGGAGGTTGCATGAGCAGTTCTTC.

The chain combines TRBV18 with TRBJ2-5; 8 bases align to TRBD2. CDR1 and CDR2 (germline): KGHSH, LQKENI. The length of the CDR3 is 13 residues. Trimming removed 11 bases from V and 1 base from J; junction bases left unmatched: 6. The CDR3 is CASIAGTQETQYF. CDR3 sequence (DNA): TGTGCCTCTATAGCGGGAACCCAAGAGACCCAGTACTTC.

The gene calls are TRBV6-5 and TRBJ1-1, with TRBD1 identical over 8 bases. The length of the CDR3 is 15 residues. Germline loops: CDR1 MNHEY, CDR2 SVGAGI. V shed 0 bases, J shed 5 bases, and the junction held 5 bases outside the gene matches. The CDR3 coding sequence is TGTGCCAGCAGTTACTCGGGACAGGACGCTACTGAAGCTTTCTTT. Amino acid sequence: CASSYSGQDATEAFF.

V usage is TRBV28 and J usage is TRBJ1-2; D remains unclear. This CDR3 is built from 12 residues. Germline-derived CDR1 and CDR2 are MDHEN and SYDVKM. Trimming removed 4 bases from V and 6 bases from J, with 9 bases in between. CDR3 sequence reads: CASSSQEDGYTF. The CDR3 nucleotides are TGTGCCAGCAGTTCCCAAGAGGATGGCTACACCTTC.

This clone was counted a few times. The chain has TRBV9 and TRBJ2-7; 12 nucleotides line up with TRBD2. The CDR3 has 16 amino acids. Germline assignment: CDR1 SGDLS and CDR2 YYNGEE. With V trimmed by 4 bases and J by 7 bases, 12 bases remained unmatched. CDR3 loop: CASSSRRLAGAREQYF. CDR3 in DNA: TGTGCCAGCAGCTCCCGTCGACTAGCGGGAGCGCGGGAGCAGTACTTC.

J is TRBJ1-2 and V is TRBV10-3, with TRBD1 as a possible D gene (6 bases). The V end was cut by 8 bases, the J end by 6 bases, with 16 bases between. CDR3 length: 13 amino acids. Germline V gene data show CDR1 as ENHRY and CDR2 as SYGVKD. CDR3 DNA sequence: TGTGCCATCGGGAGACAGGACACAAATGGCTACACCTTC. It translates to CAIGRQDTNGYTF.

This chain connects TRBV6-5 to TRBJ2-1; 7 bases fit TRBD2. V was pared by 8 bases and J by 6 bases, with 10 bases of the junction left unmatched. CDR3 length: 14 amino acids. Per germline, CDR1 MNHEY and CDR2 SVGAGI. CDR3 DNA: TGTGCCAGCGCCTTTGGGCGGGGGATCAATGAGCAGTTCTTC. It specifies CASAFGRGINEQFF.

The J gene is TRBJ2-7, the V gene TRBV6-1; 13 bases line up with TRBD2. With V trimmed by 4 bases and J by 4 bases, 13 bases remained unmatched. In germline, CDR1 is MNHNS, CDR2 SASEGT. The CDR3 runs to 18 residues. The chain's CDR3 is CASSASRGLAGHGYEQYF. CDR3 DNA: TGTGCCAGCAGTGCCTCCCGGGGACTAGCGGGACACGGGTACGAGCAGTACTTC.

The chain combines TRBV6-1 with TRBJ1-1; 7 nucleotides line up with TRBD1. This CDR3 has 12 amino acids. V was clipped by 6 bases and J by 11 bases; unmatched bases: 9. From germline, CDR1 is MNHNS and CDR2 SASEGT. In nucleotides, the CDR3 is TGTGCCAGCAGCGGGGACAGCCCTGTGGCTTTCTTT. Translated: CASSGDSPVAFF.

CDR3 bases: TGTGCCAGCACTATGACCCCCGGAGGTGAGCAGTTCTTC. Protein: CASTMTPGGEQFF. The rearrangement uses TRBV2 and TRBJ2-1, with D possibly being TRBD2 (5 bases). Germline-derived CDR1 and CDR2 are SNHLY and FYNNEI. The CDR3 runs to 13 residues. V was clipped by 7 bases and J by 9 bases, with 16 bases between them.

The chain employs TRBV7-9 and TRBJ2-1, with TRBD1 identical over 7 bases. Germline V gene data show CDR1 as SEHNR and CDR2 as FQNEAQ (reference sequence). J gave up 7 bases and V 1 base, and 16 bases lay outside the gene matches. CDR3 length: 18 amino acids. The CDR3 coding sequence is TGTGCCAGCAGCTTAGGAAGGTGGGGACGGGGACAGAATAATGAGCAGTTCTTC. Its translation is CASSLGRWGRGQNNEQFF.

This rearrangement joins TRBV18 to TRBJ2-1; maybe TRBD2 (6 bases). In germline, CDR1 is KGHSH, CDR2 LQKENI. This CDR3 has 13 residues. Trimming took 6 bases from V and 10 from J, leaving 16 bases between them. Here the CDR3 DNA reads TGTGCCAGCTCCACGGGACTGGGAGAGGAGCAGTTCTTC. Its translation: CASSTGLGEEQFF. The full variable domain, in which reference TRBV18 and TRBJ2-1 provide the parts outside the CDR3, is NAGVMQNPRHLVRRRGQEARLRCSPMKGHSHVYWYRQLPEEGLKFMVYLQKENIIDESGMPKERFSAEFPKEGPSILRIQQVVRGDSAAYFCASSTGLGEEQFFGPGTRLTVL.

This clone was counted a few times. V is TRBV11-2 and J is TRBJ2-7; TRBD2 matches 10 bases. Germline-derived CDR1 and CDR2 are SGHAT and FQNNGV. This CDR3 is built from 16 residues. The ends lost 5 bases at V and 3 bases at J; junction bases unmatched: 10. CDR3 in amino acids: CASSPRLAGGIYEQYF. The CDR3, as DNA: TGTGCCAGCAGCCCTAGACTAGCGGGTGGTATCTACGAGCAGTACTTC.

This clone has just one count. The CDR3 DNA follows: TGTGCCATCATGGGTTCCGGGACTAGCGGGAGGGGAACCATCACTAACAATGAGCAGTTCTTC. This sequence encodes CAIMGSGTSGRGTITNNEQFF. V and J are TRBV10-3 and TRBJ2-1; 16 bases fit TRBD2. The CDR3 covers 21 residues. Trimming took 7 bases from V and 5 from J; bases not matched to a gene: 20. The germline gives CDR1 ENHRY, CDR2 SYGVKD.

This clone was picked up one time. The CDR3 sequence is CASSRGQGGETQYF. For the CDR3, the DNA is TGTGCCAGCAGTCGTGGACAGGGAGGAGAGACCCAGTACTTC. The chain carries TRBV14 and TRBJ2-5, with TRBD1 matching over 8 bases. Trimming removed 6 bases from V and 4 bases from J; junction bases left unmatched: 7. The length of the CDR3 is 14 residues. Germline V gene lookup returns CDR1 SGHDN and CDR2 FVKESK.

The CDR3 sequence is CASSFQGAESQPQHF. For the CDR3, the DNA is TGTGCCAGCAGCTTTCAGGGGGCAGAGAGCCAGCCCCAGCATTTT. The J gene is TRBJ1-5, the V gene TRBV5-4; 8 bases align to TRBD1. The CDR3 is 15 residues long. V trimming: 2 bases; J trimming: 7 bases; junction bases outside the gene matches: 8. Germline CDR1 and CDR2: SGHNT and YYREEE (reference sequence). The complete variable domain, with remaining parts taken from reference TRBV5-4 and TRBJ1-5, reads ETGVTQSPTHLIKTRGQQVTLRCSSQSGHNTVSWYQQALGQGPQFIFQYYREEENGRGNFPPRFSGLQFPNYSSELNVNALELDDSALYLCASSFQGAESQPQHFGDGTRLSIL.

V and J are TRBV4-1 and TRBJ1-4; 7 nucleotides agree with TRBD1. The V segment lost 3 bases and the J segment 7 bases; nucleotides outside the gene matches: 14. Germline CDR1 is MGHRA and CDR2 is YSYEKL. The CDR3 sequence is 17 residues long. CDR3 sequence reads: CASSHLTYRGSSEKLFF. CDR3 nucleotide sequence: TGCGCCAGCAGCCACTTAACTTACAGGGGATCGAGTGAAAAACTGTTTTTT.

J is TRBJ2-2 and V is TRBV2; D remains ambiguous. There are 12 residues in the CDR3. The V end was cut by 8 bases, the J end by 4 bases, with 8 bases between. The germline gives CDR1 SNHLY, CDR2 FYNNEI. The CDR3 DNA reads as TGTGCCAGCGGAGTGACCACCGGGGAGCTGTTTTTT. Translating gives CASGVTTGELFF.